This TCR beta chain was profiled in a study of metastatic and nonmetastatic thyroid tumors (dated by TCRdb to about 2020). In terms of the full investigation: Repertoires were compared across peripheral blood and tumor or nodule tissue samples from malignant and benign thyroid patients. Findings and caveats that apply to the study as a whole: In both blood and tumor samples, TCR beta diversity was reported to be significantly higher in malignant tumors than in benign nodules.

Taken from cysteine to phenylalanine, the CDR3 has 16 residues. Kept here is only the CDR3 DNA, which spans 48 bases and is read in frame from base 1. V loses 3 bases of germline sequence and J loses 2 bases, and the interval between the two ends is 16 bases. Sequences LGHDT (CDR1) and YNNKEL (CDR2) are obtained from the germline V gene (reference sequence). Before undergoing thyroid surgery, none of the patients had been given any kind of treatment. The study retrospectively analysed patient clinical samples collected from the early 2010s to the late 2010s using T-cell receptor beta sequencing. The receptor library was made with PCR. TCRdb records Illumina HiSeq 4000 as the sequencer. The TCR beta-chain CDR3 region of each patient was profiled by high-throughput sequencing. For the original study's pipeline: Drawing on CDR3 differences between clinicopathological groups, the researchers built a classifier meant to tell apart patients with distant-metastatic papillary thyroid cancer. To measure repertoire diversity the researchers used the Shannon index, while the Morisita-Horn index served to gauge how similar the tumor and blood repertoires were. The public reads were reprocessed in TCRdb via fastp at Q25 and MiXCR, keeping in-frame beta chains. These V and J calls originate from TCRdb's pipeline instead of the authors' own analysis. This sample gives approximately 40,000 clones in total; roughly 11% of them show up just once. Approximately 20% of the sample is taken by the ten largest.

This clone was seen ten or more times. Its recognized antigen is unknown. The sample holds no much larger clone one base away, and base qualities are not on file. The TCR sequence derives from a female donor with papillary thyroid cancer or a benign thyroid nodule (not recorded which). Some clones in this sample may be carry-over from other donors' samples. Rearrangement joined TRBV3-1 to TRBJ1-2; the D gene cannot be named for sure. Sequences were obtained from blood. The CDR3 protein is CASSHGPSAPNYGYTF. The sequence in DNA is TGTGCCAGCAGCCACGGACCCTCCGCACCAAACTATGGCTACACCTTC.